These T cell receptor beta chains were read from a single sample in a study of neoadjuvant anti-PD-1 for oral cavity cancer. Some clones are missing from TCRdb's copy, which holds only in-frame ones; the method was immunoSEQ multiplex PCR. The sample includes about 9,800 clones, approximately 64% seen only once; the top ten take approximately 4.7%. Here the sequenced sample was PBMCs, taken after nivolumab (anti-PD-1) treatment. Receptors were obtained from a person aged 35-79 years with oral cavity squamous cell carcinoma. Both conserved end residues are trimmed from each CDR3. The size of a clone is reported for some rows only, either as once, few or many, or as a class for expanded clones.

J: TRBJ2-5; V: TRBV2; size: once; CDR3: ASSELAGVGETQY
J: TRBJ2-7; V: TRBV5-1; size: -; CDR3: ASSLEASSYEQY
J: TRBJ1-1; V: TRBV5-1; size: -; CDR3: ASSLAEGQSGTEAF
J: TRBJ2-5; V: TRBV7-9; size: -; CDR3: ASIRAGQETQY
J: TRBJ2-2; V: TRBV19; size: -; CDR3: ASYEAGGSTGELF
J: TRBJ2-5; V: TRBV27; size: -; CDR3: ASTPGWGSRQETQY
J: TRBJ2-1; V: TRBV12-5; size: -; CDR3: ASGIFREARRNEQF
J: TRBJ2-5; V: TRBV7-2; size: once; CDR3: ASSPGTSGRNQY
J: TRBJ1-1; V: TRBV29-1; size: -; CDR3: SVSGGGNTEAF
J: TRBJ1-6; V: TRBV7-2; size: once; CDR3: ASSLRQGSSPLH
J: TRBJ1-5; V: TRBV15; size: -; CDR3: ATSRDVQPQH
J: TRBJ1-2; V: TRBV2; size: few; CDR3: ASSVGQGGYGYT
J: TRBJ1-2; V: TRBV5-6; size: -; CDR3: ASSLVEQGISRGYT
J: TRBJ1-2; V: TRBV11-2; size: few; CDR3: ASSLTGRIYGYT
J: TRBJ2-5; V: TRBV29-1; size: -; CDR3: SVKNGETQY
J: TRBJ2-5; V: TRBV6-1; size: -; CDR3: ASTFNGGAPTQY
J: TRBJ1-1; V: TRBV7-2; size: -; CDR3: ASSFRTHGTEAF
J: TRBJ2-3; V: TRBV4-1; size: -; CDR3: ASSSHYTDTQY
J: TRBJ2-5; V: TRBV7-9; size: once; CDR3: ASSLGTAGETQY
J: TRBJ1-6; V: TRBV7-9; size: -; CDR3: ASSSRTGVESPLH
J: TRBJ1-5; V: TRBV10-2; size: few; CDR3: ASSEKGQPQH
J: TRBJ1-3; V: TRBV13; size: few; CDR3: ASSLGGTWDTIY
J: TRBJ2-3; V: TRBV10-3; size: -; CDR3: AISDPTESTDTQY
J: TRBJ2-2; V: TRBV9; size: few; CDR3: ASSVEGGGWVTGELF
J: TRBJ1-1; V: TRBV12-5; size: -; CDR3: ASGLVLGRNTEAF
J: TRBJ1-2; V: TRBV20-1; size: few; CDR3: SARDGGYT
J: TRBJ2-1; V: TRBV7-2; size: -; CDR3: ASTPPGLRRQF
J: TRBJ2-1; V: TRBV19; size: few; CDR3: ASTLTGTGSNEQF
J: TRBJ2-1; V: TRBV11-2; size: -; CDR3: ASSLGAGKVEQF
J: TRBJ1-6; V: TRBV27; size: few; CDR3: ASYAQKGANSPLH
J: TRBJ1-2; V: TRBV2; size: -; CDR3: ASCEDRVYGYT
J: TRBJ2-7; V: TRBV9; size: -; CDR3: ASSTLGGSYEQY
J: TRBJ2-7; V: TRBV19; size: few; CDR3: ASSIDRGREGREQY
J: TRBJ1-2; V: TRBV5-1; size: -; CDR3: ASSWTSGGYT
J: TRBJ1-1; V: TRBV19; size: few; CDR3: ASSIGGQGATEAF
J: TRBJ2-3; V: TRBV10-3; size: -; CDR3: AISGSFRTDTQY
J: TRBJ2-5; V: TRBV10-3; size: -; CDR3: AISDDTQETQY
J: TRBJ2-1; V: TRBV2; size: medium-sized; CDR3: ASKFVPGQGNEQF
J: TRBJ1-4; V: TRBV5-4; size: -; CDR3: ASSSSSGGSEKLF
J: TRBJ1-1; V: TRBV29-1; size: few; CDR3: SALVRGTEAF
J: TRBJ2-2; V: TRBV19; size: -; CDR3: ASRGDRNTGELF
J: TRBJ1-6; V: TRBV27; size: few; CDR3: ASSSVKSSYNSPLH
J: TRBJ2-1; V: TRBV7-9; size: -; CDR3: ASSPTGTSGGRYNEQF
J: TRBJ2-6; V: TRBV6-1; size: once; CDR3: ASRVQSTGANVLT
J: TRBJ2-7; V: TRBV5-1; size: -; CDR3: ASSLEGPSYEQY
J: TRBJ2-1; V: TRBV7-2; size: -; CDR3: ASSPGTGKDNEQF
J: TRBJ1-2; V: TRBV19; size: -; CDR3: ANRKTRNYYT
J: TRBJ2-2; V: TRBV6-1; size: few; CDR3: ATKARGTNTGELF
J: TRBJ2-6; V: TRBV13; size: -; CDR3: ASRYSGANVLT
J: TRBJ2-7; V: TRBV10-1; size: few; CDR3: ASSEFSYEQY
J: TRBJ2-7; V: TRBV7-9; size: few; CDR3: ASSLAGLEQY
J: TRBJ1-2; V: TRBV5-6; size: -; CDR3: ASSPGGSLPGGYT
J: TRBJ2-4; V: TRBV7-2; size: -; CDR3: ASSPEGIAKNIQY
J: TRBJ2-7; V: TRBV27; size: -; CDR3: ASSTDRVRYEQY
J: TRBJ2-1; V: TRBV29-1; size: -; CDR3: SVAPVAGVKNEQF
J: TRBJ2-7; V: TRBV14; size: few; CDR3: ASSEGRLGSAPEQY
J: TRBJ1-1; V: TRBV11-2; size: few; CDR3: ASSLGTGGRTEAF
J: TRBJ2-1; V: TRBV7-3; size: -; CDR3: ASSLLAGGGEQF
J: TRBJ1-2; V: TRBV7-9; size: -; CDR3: ASSPHRDRVHYGYT